These T cell receptor beta chains were read from a single sample in a study of OX40 agonist ivuxolimab in advanced cancers. Profiled with immunoSEQ multiplex PCR; TCRdb holds only in-frame clones, not every one. The sample lists some 110,000 clones; roughly 93% were seen once. This material consisted of CD4+ or CD8+ T cells sorted from blood, taken in a trial of the OX40 agonist ivuxolimab. Every receptor here comes from an adult with an advanced solid tumor such as melanoma, head and neck, liver or kidney cancer. Both conserved end residues are part of each CDR3. The D gene is left open where the match is weak. Size is stated for part of the rows, as once, few or many counts, or as a class when the clone is expanded.

TRBV11-2,TRBD2,once,TRBJ2-3,TGTGCCAGCAGCACCATACGGGGGACTACCACAGATACGCAGTATTTT,CASSTIRGTTTDTQYF
TRBV7-9,-,-,TRBJ2-3,TGTGCCAGCAGCTTAGGGGGGGCTTCTAGCACAGATACGCAGTATTTT,CASSLGGASSTDTQYF
TRBV11-2,-,-,TRBJ1-1,TGTGCCAGCAGCTCTCAGACAGGAATGAACACTGAAGCTTTCTTT,CASSSQTGMNTEAFF
TRBV11-2,-,once,TRBJ2-1,TGTGCCAGCAGCTCCCGACGGGGACCTGAGGGACCCAATGAGCAGTTCTTC,CASSSRRGPEGPNEQFF
TRBV7-9,TRBD1,-,TRBJ1-5,TGTGCCAGCAACACGGGACAGGGGGCTAATCAGCCCCAGCATTTT,CASNTGQGANQPQHF
TRBV27,TRBD1,-,TRBJ1-1,TGTGCCAGCAGTTTTCGGGCAGGGGGCACTGAAGCTTTCTTT,CASSFRAGGTEAFF
TRBV28,-,-,TRBJ2-5,TGTGCCAGCAGTCCGGCGGGGTGGAACCAAGAGACCCAGTACTTC,CASSPAGWNQETQYF
TRBV18,-,-,TRBJ2-7,TGTGCCAGCTCGGCCGGCTACGAGCAGTACTTC,CASSAGYEQYF
TRBV7-2,-,-,TRBJ2-5,TGTGCCAGCAGCTTAGCGTGGACGGGAGAGACCCAGTACTTC,CASSLAWTGETQYF
TRBV5-1,TRBD2,-,TRBJ2-7,TGCGCCAGCAGCCTAGCGACTAGCGGGATGAGCGAGCAGTACTTC,CASSLATSGMSEQYF
TRBV6-6,-,-,TRBJ1-5,TGTGCCAGCAGTCTAGGACGGGACAATCAGCCCCAGCATTTT,CASSLGRDNQPQHF
TRBV7-8,-,-,TRBJ2-7,TGTGCCAGCAGCTTACGCGGGACAGTTTTGAACGAGCAGTACTTC,CASSLRGTVLNEQYF
TRBV6-6,TRBD1,-,TRBJ1-4,TGTGCCAGCAGTCAACAGGGGAGCGAAAAACTGTTTTTT,CASSQQGSEKLFF
TRBV27,-,-,TRBJ2-1,TGTGCCAGCAGTTACGCCTGGAAGGGGGGAAGCTCCTACAATGAGCAGTTCTTC,CASSYAWKGGSSYNEQFF
TRBV5-1,TRBD2,-,TRBJ2-6,TGCGCCAGCAGCTTGGGACTAGCGGGTTCCAGGGGTGGGGCCAACGTCCTGACTTTC,CASSLGLAGSRGGANVLTF
TRBV29-1,-,once,TRBJ2-3,TGCAGCGTTGACTATGGGGGATTCTACACAGATACGCAGTATTTT,CSVDYGGFYTDTQYF
TRBV28,-,once,TRBJ2-4,TGTGCCAGCGGCAGGGGGGGTATAAGCGTAGCCAAAAACATTCAGTACTTC,CASGRGGISVAKNIQYF
TRBV11-2,-,once,TRBJ2-7,TGTGCCAGCAACTCCCTGACAGCAGCCTACGAGCAGTACTTC,CASNSLTAAYEQYF
TRBV27,TRBD2,-,TRBJ2-1,TGTGCCAGCAGCTTGAGGCCAGCGGGAGGCATGGGGGATGAGCAGTTCTTC,CASSLRPAGGMGDEQFF
TRBV5-8,-,-,TRBJ1-5,TGTGCCAGCAGCTTCTACGTACAGAGCAATCAGCCCCAGCATTTT,CASSFYVQSNQPQHF
TRBV6-5,-,once,TRBJ1-2,TGTGCCAGCAGTTCCCTGGAGGGTTTGGGTGGCTACACCTTC,CASSSLEGLGGYTF
TRBV6-1,-,-,TRBJ1-6,TGTGCCAGCAGTGAACGGCAGGTGGCCGTAGGGCCCCTCCACTTT,CASSERQVAVGPLHF
TRBV6-5,-,-,TRBJ1-1,TGTGCCAGCAGTCGGGGGGAGAACACTGAAGCTTTCTTT,CASSRGENTEAFF
TRBV28,-,once,TRBJ1-2,TGTGCCAGCAGGGCACTGGGGGGCGCACTCTATGGCTACACCTTC,CASRALGGALYGYTF
TRBV6-5,-,-,TRBJ1-5,TGTGCCAGCGGTCGCCGATCCGATCAGCCCCAGCATTTT,CASGRRSDQPQHF
TRBV6-1,-,-,TRBJ1-5,TGTGCCAGCAGTGTATACAGGGTCAATCAGCCCCAGCATTTT,CASSVYRVNQPQHF
TRBV27,-,-,TRBJ2-1,TGTGCCAGCAGTCCTCAACGTGGGGGCAATGAGCAGTTCTTC,CASSPQRGGNEQFF